Following are 10 T cell receptor beta chains from one sample sequenced in a study of blood T cell repertoires in COVID-19. Produced via immunoSEQ multiplex PCR; TCRdb's table is partial and in-frame only. The table records approximately 190,000 clones, 82% of them present only once. The sample consisted of PBMCs or T cells enriched from blood (not recorded which). The receptors stem from a woman aged 60-75 years with acute COVID-19.

The chain links TRBV7-9 to TRBJ2-4; 9 nucleotides line up with TRBD1. The CDR3 is 13 amino acids. Germline-derived CDR1 and CDR2 are SEHNR and FQNEAQ (reference sequence). V lost 4 bases to trimming and J lost 8 bases; unmatched junction nucleotides: 3. The CDR3 sequence is CASSYRQGDIQYF. The CDR3 DNA follows: TGTGCCAGCAGCTACCGACAGGGGGACATTCAGTACTTC.

The chain employs TRBV7-2 and TRBJ2-7; D ambiguous. In germline, CDR1 is SGHTA, CDR2 FQGNSA. CDR3 length equals 14 residues. V was trimmed by 5 bases and J by 1 base, leaving 12 bases between them. CDR3 nucleotides: TGTGCCAGCAGCGCCACGATCGAGTCCTACGAGCAGTACGTC. Its protein product is CASSATIESYEQYV.

This clone showed up many times. V and J are TRBV7-9 and TRBJ2-7; possible D gene TRBD2, 6 bases. The V gene lost 1 base and the J gene lost 2 bases, with 15 bases spanning the gap. Looked up from germline, CDR1 is SEHNR and CDR2 is FQNEAQ (reference sequence). The CDR3 is 16 residues long. CDR3 in amino acids: CASSLVPGVKPYEQYF. In DNA form, the CDR3 reads TGTGCCAGCAGCTTAGTACCGGGAGTGAAACCCTACGAGCAGTACTTC.

This rearrangement joins TRBV7-6 to TRBJ1-5, with D possibly matching TRBD1 (5 bases). The V end lost 1 base, the J end lost 6 bases, and 16 bases lay between the germline ends. Per germline, CDR1 SGHVS and CDR2 FNYEAQ. CDR3 size: 16 residues. CDR3: CASSLEGQGLGQPQHF. The CDR3 nucleotides read TGTGCCAGCAGCTTAGAGGGGCAGGGACTCGGTCAGCCCCAGCATTTT.

V and J are TRBV27 and TRBJ2-3, with 10 positions matching TRBD2. The CDR3 is made up of 15 amino acids. The junction had 8 bases not matched to a gene; V was cut back by 5 bases and J by 6 bases. The germline gives CDR1 MNHEY, CDR2 SMNVEV (reference sequence). CDR3 region: CASSPRRAGGDTQYF. CDR3 in DNA: TGTGCCAGCAGTCCCCGGAGAGCGGGGGGGGATACGCAGTATTTT.

This rearrangement joins TRBV2 to TRBJ2-5, with no clear D. This CDR3 comprises 14 residues. The germline V gene has CDR1 SNHLY and CDR2 FYNNEI. With 7 bases removed from V and 0 bases from J, the gap between germline ends came to 12 bases. CDR3 sequence reads: CASNVAPYQETQYF. DNA of the CDR3: TGTGCCAGCAATGTGGCACCGTACCAAGAGACCCAGTACTTC. The full variable domain, with the rest looked up from reference TRBV2 and TRBJ2-5, is EPEVTQTPSHQVTQMGQEVILRCVPISNHLYFYWYRQILGQKVEFLVSFYNNEISEKSEIFDDQFSVERPDGSNFTLKIRSTKLEDSAMYFCASNVAPYQETQYFGPGTRLLVL.

The chain carries TRBV5-1 and TRBJ2-5; 8 positions agree with TRBD2. This CDR3 contains 14 residues. Germline V lookup: CDR1 SGHRS, CDR2 YFSETQ. V dropped 4 bases and J dropped 5; count of bases not matched to a gene: 7. The CDR3 DNA is TGCGCCAGCAGCAGCGGGGGAGGAGGCGAGACCCAGTACTTC. It encodes CASSSGGGGETQYF.

The DNA for the CDR3 is TGTGCCAGCAGCCAGGGAGGACTAGCGGGAGGGTACTGGCGGTCCTACAATGAGCAGTTCTTC. Amino acids: CASSQGGLAGGYWRSYNEQFF. The chain employs TRBV14 and TRBJ2-1, with 15 bases that match TRBD2. V lost 3 bases and J lost 1; bases outside the gene matches: 13. Germline V gene sequence: CDR1 SGHDN, CDR2 FVKESK. CDR3 length equals 21 residues.

The chain combines TRBV4-3 with TRBJ2-4; D is perhaps TRBD1 (6 bases). Per germline, CDR1 LGHNA and CDR2 YSLEER. Trimming left V 0 bases short and J 8 bases short, with 14 bases between. The CDR3 loop spans 15 amino acids. The CDR3 loop is CASSQEHRVMDIQYF. The CDR3 nucleotides read TGCGCCAGCAGCCAAGAGCACAGGGTTATGGACATTCAGTACTTC.

V and J are TRBV9 and TRBJ1-1; 7 nucleotides agree with TRBD1. Germline trimming cut 3 bases from V and 7 bases from J; bases unmatched to any gene: 9. CDR1 and CDR2 (germline): SGDLS, YYNGEE. The CDR3 length is 14 residues. Here the CDR3 DNA reads TGTGCCAGCAGCGCCATCAGGGGGGCGAATGAAGCTTTCTTT. This translates into CASSAIRGANEAFF.